The following is a T cell receptor beta chain sequence with its context. Its antigen remains unknown. In germline, CDR1 is SNHLY, CDR2 FYNNEI. With 6 bases clipped from V and 4 bases from J, the junction kept 4 bases outside the gene matches. The CDR3 has 15 residues. The data are from a study of cytomegalovirus exposure and HLA in healthy donors. Study-level findings and limits: Most TCR sequences were uncommon, yet certain public TCRs appeared in many donors. From TCR beta sequences, most subjects' HLA-A and HLA-B alleles were reportedly predicted accurately.

Primers included in the PCR were 60 Vbeta and 13 Jbeta primers. Sequencing used immunoSEQ multiplex PCR; TCRdb keeps in-frame clones, though not all of them. The sample consists of 100,000 to 120,000 clones, approximately 79% of them appearing once. The source of this sequence is a young man in good health and CMV-seropositive. The genes are TRBV2 and TRBJ2-2; 11 bases align to TRBD1. Material: PBMCs. CDR3 nucleotide sequence: TGTGCCAGCAGCGGACAGGGGGCGGCCACCGGGGAGCTGTTTTTT. This sequence encodes CASSGQGAATGELFF.